The present T cell receptor beta chain was sequenced within a study of OX40 agonist ivuxolimab in advanced cancers. Turning to the study itself: Melanoma, hepatocellular carcinoma, head and neck or renal cell cancer occurred in dose-escalation patients. Cohort: 82.7% men, mean age approximately 60, aged about 20 to 90. Therapy given before enrollment (anti-PD-1, anti-PD-L1 or anti-CTLA-4) was allowed, and around 40% had some. General study results and limits: The investigators did not determine what antigen specificity the expanded peripheral T cells had.

With regard to this clone: Its antigen is not known.

The repertoire was sequenced with immunoSEQ multiplex PCR; TCRdb's copy has only in-frame clones and lacks some. Here the sample spans 45,000 or so clones, around 86% being singletons. The receptor comes from an adult with an advanced solid tumor such as melanoma, head and neck, liver or kidney cancer. The sample here was CD4+ or CD8+ T cells sorted from blood, taken in a trial of the OX40 agonist ivuxolimab.

The CDR3 nucleotides read TGTGCCAGCAGTTTGGGGGTTAATCAGCCCCAGCATTTT. Translation: CASSLGVNQPQHF. The chain combines TRBV27 with TRBJ1-5, with D tentatively TRBD1 (5 bases). Germline V lookup: CDR1 MNHEY, CDR2 SMNVEV (reference sequence). The germline V and J ends were trimmed by 3 bases and 4 bases, with 7 bases remaining between them. CDR3 length equals 13 residues.